The rows below give T cell receptor beta chains drawn from one sample of a study of CD8 T cells in Susac syndrome. Via MiXCR, TCRdb re-called the immunoSEQ multiplex PCR reads, giving one row per CDR3 protein. The sample has under 200,000 distinct CDR3 sequences; approximately 94% are singletons. Input material: CD4+ T cells from PBMCs. The source of these receptors is a human donor with Susac syndrome. CDR3s include the opening cysteine and the closing phenylalanine or tryptophan. The D gene is left open where the match is weak.

V: TRBV4-1
D: -
CDR3: CASSQDSTRDFLTDTQYF

V: TRBV5-1
D: TRBD2
CDR3: CASSLAAVASGFGELFF

V: TRBV27
D: -
CDR3: CASAPAGPRETQYF

V: TRBV10-3
D: -
CDR3: CAISEGSSYEQYF

V: TRBV20-1
D: -
CDR3: CSARDPAGSRETQYF

V: TRBV15
D: -
CDR3: CATSRDRTAGNTIYF

V: TRBV12-3/TRBV12-4
D: TRBD2
CDR3: CASSWTSGGEFPGELFF

V: TRBV7-9
D: -
CDR3: CASRRADTQYF

V: TRBV20-1
D: -
CDR3: CSARAQNTLNTEAFF

V: TRBV6-1
D: TRBD1
CDR3: CASPGQGSSSNTGELFF

V: TRBV7-2
D: -
CDR3: CASSLARAVGELFF

V: TRBV2
D: -
CDR3: CASTRGDNEQFF

V: TRBV9
D: -
CDR3: CASSVAGRKETQYF

V: TRBV27
D: -
CDR3: CASSSLIGSYNEQFF

V: TRBV28
D: TRBD1
CDR3: CASSSLTGGKETQYF

V: TRBV6-1
D: TRBD1
CDR3: CASSADRDRNQPQHF

V: TRBV29-1
D: -
CDR3: CSVEGGSTPDTQYF

V: TRBV7-3
D: TRBD2
CDR3: CASSLMGEGYEQYF

V: TRBV6-2/TRBV6-3
D: -
CDR3: CASGSGDTQYF

V: TRBV7-2
D: TRBD1
CDR3: CASSPRQGLGTQYF

V: TRBV30
D: -
CDR3: CAWKQGSLDTQYF

V: TRBV30
D: -
CDR3: CAWSVLGVEQYF

V: TRBV29-1
D: -
CDR3: CSVGLGGYTF

V: TRBV7-9
D: TRBD1
CDR3: CASSGNRGNYGYTF

V: TRBV19
D: TRBD1
CDR3: CASNDRGETQYF

V: TRBV3-1
D: -
CDR3: CASSQEQRSNTGELFF

V: TRBV7-9
D: -
CDR3: CASSLPDLTDTQYF

V: TRBV9
D: TRBD2
CDR3: CASSVVTSGGEQFF

V: TRBV30
D: -
CDR3: CAWSAGNTIYF

V: TRBV25-1
D: -
CDR3: CASSEGSQFF

V: TRBV9
D: -
CDR3: CASSVGTGVTDTQYF

V: TRBV6-5
D: TRBD1
CDR3: CASREPGQDNSPLHF

V: TRBV24-1
D: TRBD1
CDR3: CATSEPGQRGTGELFF

V: TRBV29-1
D: -
CDR3: CSVGSGNSYEQYF

V: TRBV29-1
D: -
CDR3: CSVPPGASSYNEQFF

V: TRBV5-1
D: -
CDR3: CASSLGGAVETQYF

V: TRBV7-2
D: TRBD2
CDR3: CASSQRHSGGVSGANVLTF

V: TRBV4-1
D: TRBD1
CDR3: CASSPSQGEVAKF

V: TRBV12-3/TRBV12-4
D: TRBD1
CDR3: CASSRDRGGYNEQFF

V: TRBV7-3
D: -
CDR3: CASSFGPGGYNEQFF

V: TRBV7-2
D: -
CDR3: CASSYIGQRDINQPQHF

V: TRBV11-2
D: TRBD1
CDR3: CASSRGQSNTEAFF

V: TRBV7-9
D: TRBD1
CDR3: CASSPGQGRDSPLHF